Detailed here is one T cell receptor beta chain. Its antigen is undetermined. These data are taken from a study of human T cells and chemical hapten exposure. Study as a whole: Across samples, TCR yields varied, mostly owing to small differences in pooled library volumes. General study results and limits: No shift was seen in TCRs above 1 in 1000 frequency with DPC sensitization.

What the library attached to individual cDNA molecules were unique molecular identifiers. In the study's own analysis: TCRs per sample had a median of approximately 98,000 and ranged from about 20,000 to 750,000. TCRdb re-analysed the reads in MiXCR, keeping a single row per CDR3 protein. Clone size and V and J calls follow TCRdb, not the original study. The sample lists 100,000 to 150,000 distinct CDR3 sequences; approximately 9.3% were seen once. Sequencing started from total RNA isolated from unfractionated whole blood. V was clipped by 2 bases and J by 4 bases; unmatched bases: 4. Germline CDR1 reads MNHNY; CDR2 reads SVGAGI (reference sequence). CDR3 length: 14 amino acids.

The TCR comes from a human donor in good health. Some clones in this sample may be carry-over from other donors' samples. Sequenced material: whole blood. The genes are TRBV6-6 and TRBJ2-5; 7 nucleotides line up with TRBD2. CDR3 residues: CASSYLASGETQYF. CDR3 in DNA: TGTGCCAGCAGTTACCTTGCTAGCGGAGAGACCCAGTACTTC.